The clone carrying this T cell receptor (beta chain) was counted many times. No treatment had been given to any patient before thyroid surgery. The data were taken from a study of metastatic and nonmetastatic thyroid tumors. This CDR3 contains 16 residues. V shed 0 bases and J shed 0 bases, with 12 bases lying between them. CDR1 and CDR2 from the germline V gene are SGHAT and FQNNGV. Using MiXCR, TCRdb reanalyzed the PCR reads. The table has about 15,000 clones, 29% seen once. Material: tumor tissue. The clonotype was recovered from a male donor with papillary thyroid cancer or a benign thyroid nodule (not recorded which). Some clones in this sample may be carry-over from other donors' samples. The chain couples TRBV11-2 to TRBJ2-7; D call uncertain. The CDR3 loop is CASSLDPPSVSYEQYF. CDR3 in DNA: TGTGCCAGCAGCTTAGACCCACCCTCCGTCTCCTACGAGCAGTACTTC.